This record covers a single TCR beta chain. Its antigen remains unknown. The data derive from a study of siplizumab effects on memory and regulatory T cells. General observations from the study: In unstimulated cells, naive T cells appeared more diverse than memory T cells and seemed major alloresponse contributors. Proliferating Tregs in siplizumab cultures were never verified as suppressive. The mean Treg-derived percentage of mappable alloreactive CD4+ clones was approximately 69% with siplizumab compared with roughly 30% in controls.

The CDR3 spans 15 residues. J gave up 0 bases and V 5 bases, and 4 bases lay outside the gene matches. Germline CDR1 and CDR2: SGHDT and YYEEEE. Per sample, 95,000 to 100,000 TCR templates underwent assay. Only in-frame clones appear in the TCRdb table, and some are missing; sequencing was by immunoSEQ multiplex PCR. The sample records approximately 100,000 clones, around 90% being singletons. This receptor was taken from a human donor in good health. Some clones in this sample may be carry-over from other donors' samples. The material sequenced was CD4+ T cells sorted from blood. The chain recombines TRBV5-6 with TRBJ2-2, with 7 bases identical to TRBD1. Here the CDR3 reads CASRQTGANTGELFF. The CDR3 bases are TGTGCCAGCAGACAAACAGGGGCGAACACCGGGGAGCTGTTTTTT.